This T cell receptor beta chain was found in a study of T cell responses to AZD1222 COVID-19 vaccine. Study outcomes and limitations: Clonal diversity was possibly underestimated; the donors were predominantly white British and more often female. Reportedly, nearly half of unique spike TCRs recognized epitopes outside B.1.351/B.1.1.7 mutations.

V gave up 3 bases and J gave up 5 bases, with 10 bases separating them. This CDR3 contains 13 residues. Sequenced by immunoSEQ multiplex PCR; TCRdb stores in-frame clones only, minus some. The profile shows just under 95,000 clones, nearly 90% of them singletons. A note on this clone: Its antigen is unknown.

The receptor was isolated from an adult in good health. The specimen comprised peripheral blood, sampled on day 0 of AZD1222 vaccination. The rearrangement uses TRBV12-3 or TRBV12-4 and TRBJ1-1, with D unresolved. DNA for the CDR3: TGTGCCAGCAGTTTGATGGAGGGTACTGAAGCTTTCTTT. It translates to CASSLMEGTEAFF.